This entry lists 8 T cell receptor beta chains sequenced from one sample in a study of early T cells in non-severe SARS-CoV-2 infection. TCRdb re-called the 5' RACE reads with MiXCR, one entry per CDR3 protein. The table has more than 95,000 distinct CDR3 sequences, roughly 15% seen once. The sequenced sample consisted of whole blood. These receptor sequences come from an adult who was a healthcare worker with PCR-confirmed SARS-CoV-2 infection or an uninfected control (not recorded which).

This clonotype occurred a few times. The chain is built from TRBV4-3 and TRBJ1-2; D remains ambiguous. The V and J ends lost 4 bases and 8 bases respectively, with 17 bases between them. The CDR3 totals 14 residues. CDR1 is LGHNA, CDR2 YSLEER, per germline. CDR3 loop: CASSPSLALGGYTF. The DNA of the CDR3 is TGCGCCAGCAGCCCGTCTCTGGCCCTCGGGGGCTACACCTTC.

The chain joins TRBV7-9 to TRBJ2-7, with 7 bases lining up with TRBD1. Losses at the gene ends were 4 bases for V and 3 bases for J; bases not matched to a gene: 6. Germline V gene data show CDR1 as SEHNR and CDR2 as FQNEAQ (reference sequence). The CDR3 consists of 14 residues. The CDR3 bases are TGTGCCAGCAGCTCGGGACAGACCAGCTACGAGCAGTACTTC. It yields the protein CASSSGQTSYEQYF.

The chain uses TRBV4-2 and TRBJ2-3; D call uncertain. The V end was cut by 0 bases, the J end by 2 bases, with 12 bases between. Germline values: CDR1 LGHNA, CDR2 YNFKEQ. The CDR3 length is 16 residues. The CDR3 region is CASSQDNPPNTDTQYF. The CDR3 DNA is TGTGCCAGCAGCCAAGATAATCCCCCTAACACAGATACGCAGTATTTT.

This clonotype was seen a few times. J is TRBJ2-5 and V is TRBV29-1; 8 bases line up with TRBD1. CDR3 length: 12 amino acids. Germline CDR1 SQVTM, CDR2 ANQGSEA. The V segment lost 6 bases and the J segment 2 bases; nucleotides outside the gene matches: 2. The CDR3 region has the DNA TGCAGCGTGGACAGGGCGCAAGAGACCCAGTACTTC. Protein sequence: CSVDRAQETQYF.

This clonotype was detected a few times. The V gene is TRBV12-5, the J gene TRBJ1-2, with 7 bases lining up with TRBD1. Germline V CDR1 and CDR2: LGHNT, FRNRAP. The CDR3 covers 11 residues. J lost 12 bases, V lost 5 bases, and 6 bases had no gene match. CDR3 bases: TGTGCTAGTGGTCCACGACAGGGCCACACCTTC. Protein sequence: CASGPRQGHTF.

There are many counts of this clonotype. This rearrangement joins TRBV7-2 to TRBJ2-3, with D tentatively TRBD1 (5 bases). V lost 4 bases and J lost 0, with 14 bases in between. The CDR3 loop spans 16 amino acids. Germline V gene sequence: CDR1 SGHTA, CDR2 FQGNSA. The CDR3 DNA sequence: TGTGCCAGCAGCTCCGTAGGGGCCGCAAGCACAGATACGCAGTATTTT. As protein: CASSSVGAASTDTQYF.

The rearrangement joins TRBV28 to TRBJ2-5; D gene unclear. Germline values: CDR1 MDHEN, CDR2 SYDVKM. Trimming cost V 5 bases and J 5 bases, with 15 bases left between them. The CDR3 has 14 residues. CDR3 loop: CASSRLETRETQYF. CDR3 DNA: TGTGCCAGCAGTAGACTTGAGACGAGGGAGACCCAGTACTTC.

Concerning this clonotype: One junction end does not reproduce the germline sequence, and a read error may be involved. The chain is built from TRBV7-9 and TRBJ2-5; D possibly corresponds to TRBD2 (5 bases). This CDR3 is 12 amino acids long. In germline, CDR1 is SEHNR, CDR2 FQNEAQ (reference sequence). The CDR3: CASSPQRETLYF. The CDR3 bases are TGTGCCAGCAGCCCCCAAAGGGAGACCCTGTACTTC.